The T cell receptor (beta chain) described here comes from a study of type 1 regulatory T cells. Study background: T-allo10 is a Tr1-enriched, alloantigen-specific CD4 T cell product made in vitro.

TCRdb reanalysed the reads using MiXCR and keeps one entry per CDR3 protein. The repertoire consists of approximately 97,000 distinct CDR3 sequences, with around a third occurring once and the leading ten covering less than 2.5%. V was clipped by 6 bases and J by 1 base, with 15 bases between them. The V gene's germline CDR1 is SQVTM and CDR2 ANQGSEA. This CDR3 is built from 14 residues. This rearrangement joins TRBV29-1 to TRBJ1-1; D remains unclear. The material sequenced was CD4+ T cells, either the whole sample or a sorted fraction (not recorded which). This TCR derives from a human donor in good health. CDR3 nucleotide sequence: TGCAGCGTATATTCGACGGGCTCGAACACTGAAGCTTTCTTT. Translation gives CSVYSTGSNTEAFF. Supplemented by reference TRBV29-1 and TRBJ1-1, the full variable domain reads SAVISQKPSRDICQRGTSLTIQCQVDSQVTMMFWYRQQPGQSLTLIATANQGSEATYESGFVIDKFPISRPNLTFSTLTVSNMSPEDSSIYLCSVYSTGSNTEAFFGQGTRLTVV.